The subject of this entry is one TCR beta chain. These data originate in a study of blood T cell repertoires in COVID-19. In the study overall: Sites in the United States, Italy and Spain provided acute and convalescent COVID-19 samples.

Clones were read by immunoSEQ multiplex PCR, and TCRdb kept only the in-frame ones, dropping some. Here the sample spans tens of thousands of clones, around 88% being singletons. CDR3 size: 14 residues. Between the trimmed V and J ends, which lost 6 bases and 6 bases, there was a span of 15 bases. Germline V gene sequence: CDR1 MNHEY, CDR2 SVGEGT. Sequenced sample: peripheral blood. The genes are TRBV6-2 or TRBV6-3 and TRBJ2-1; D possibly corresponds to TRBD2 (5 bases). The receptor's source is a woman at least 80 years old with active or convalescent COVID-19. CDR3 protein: CASSSSGILNEQFF. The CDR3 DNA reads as TGTGCCAGCAGCTCCTCCGGGATCCTCAATGAGCAGTTCTTC.